The 27 T cell receptor beta chains presented below share a single source sample, sequenced in a study of blood T cell repertoires in COVID-19. Sequencing used immunoSEQ multiplex PCR; TCRdb keeps in-frame clones, though not all of them. Of 280,000 or so clones listed, approximately 91% are singletons. The sample was peripheral blood. All receptors derive from a man aged 18 to 29 with active or convalescent COVID-19.

The rearrangement joins TRBV5-1 to TRBJ2-6, with D possibly matching TRBD1 (5 bases). This CDR3 spans 14 amino acids. V was pared by 4 bases and J by 4 bases, with 9 bases between. Germline values: CDR1 SGHRS, CDR2 YFSETQ. The chain's CDR3 is CASSGSGGANVLTF. Here the CDR3 DNA reads TGCGCCAGCAGCGGGTCAGGGGGGGCCAACGTCCTGACTTTC.

This rearrangement joins TRBV7-2 to TRBJ2-5; D not certain. This CDR3 is 14 amino acids long. Germline-derived CDR1 and CDR2 are SGHTA and FQGNSA. V dropped 1 base and J dropped 0 bases, with 6 bases sitting between them. CDR3 coding DNA: TGTGCCAGCAGCTTAGTAGCACACCAAGAGACCCAGTACTTC. This codes for CASSLVAHQETQYF. Drawing the rest from reference TRBV7-2 and TRBJ2-5, the complete variable domain is GAGVSQSPSNKVTEKGKDVELRCDPISGHTALYWYRQSLGQGLEFLIYFQGNSAPDKSGLPSDRFSAERTGGSVSTLTIQRTQQEDSAVYLCASSLVAHQETQYFGPGTRLLVL.

V gene TRBV5-5 combines with J gene TRBJ2-1; 7 bases line up with TRBD1. V was pared by 3 bases and J by 7 bases, with 4 bases of the junction left unmatched. The CDR3 totals 13 residues. Germline V gene data show CDR1 as SGHKS and CDR2 as YYEKEE (reference sequence). This CDR3 reads CASSYGQANEQFF. As DNA, the CDR3 is TGTGCCAGCAGCTACGGACAGGCAAATGAGCAGTTCTTC. Full variable domain (rest looked up from reference TRBV5-5 and TRBJ2-1): DAGVTQSPTHLIKTRGQQVTLRCSPISGHKSVSWYQQVLGQGPQFIFQYYEKEERGRGNFPDRFSARQFPNYSSELNVNALLLGDSALYLCASSYGQANEQFFGPGTRLTVL.

The V call is TRBV4-2, the J call TRBJ1-4; 10 positions match TRBD1. This CDR3 contains 19 residues. Germline V gene data show CDR1 as LGHNA and CDR2 as YNFKEQ. V dropped 1 base and J dropped 8; count of bases not matched to a gene: 16. CDR3 in amino acids: CASSQVAGTGDAEDEKLFF. The DNA for the CDR3 is TGTGCCAGCAGCCAAGTAGCCGGGACAGGGGACGCGGAGGACGAAAAACTGTTTTTT.

This chain links TRBV10-3 with TRBJ2-3; D gene unclear. V lost 2 bases and J 2 bases, leaving 8 bases between the germline ends. Germline CDR1 reads ENHRY; CDR2 reads SYGVKD. CDR3 length equals 14 residues. In DNA, the CDR3 is TGTGCCATCAGTGAGATGAGGTCCACAGATACGCAGTATTTT. This encodes CAISEMRSTDTQYF.

The chain couples TRBV9 to TRBJ2-5, with TRBD2 identical over 11 bases. CDR1 SGDLS and CDR2 YYNGEE come from the germline V gene. Germline trimming cut 0 bases from V and 5 bases from J; bases unmatched to any gene: 6. This CDR3 has 16 residues. The CDR3 spells CASSVESSGGFETQYF. The CDR3 DNA sequence: TGTGCCAGCAGCGTAGAATCTAGCGGGGGGTTCGAGACCCAGTACTTC.

The J gene is TRBJ2-1, the V gene TRBV19; TRBD1 might be the D (5 bases). Trimming removed 2 bases at V and 3 bases at J, with 11 bases between. The germline CDR1 and CDR2 sequences are LNHDA and SQIVND (reference sequence). CDR3 length equals 15 residues. CDR3 sequence reads: CASSIFQGGYNEQFF. CDR3 sequence (DNA): TGTGCCAGTAGTATATTCCAGGGTGGCTACAATGAGCAGTTCTTC.

The CDR3 nucleotides are TGTGCCAGCAGTTCCGGGACAGTGATTCAGCCCCAGCATTTT. It codes for CASSSGTVIQPQHF. The chain is built from TRBV6-2 or TRBV6-3 and TRBJ1-5; 7 nucleotides line up with TRBD1. CDR1 and CDR2 from the germline V gene are MNHEY and SVGEGT. Trimming at V came to 4 bases and at J to 6 bases, leaving 6 bases not matched to a gene. This CDR3 is 14 amino acids long.

This clone was recorded a few times. V gene TRBV5-4 combines with J gene TRBJ2-3; possibly TRBD2 for D (7 bases). V dropped 5 bases and J dropped 4 bases, with 14 bases sitting between them. The CDR3 covers 14 residues. The germline V gene encodes CDR1 SGHNT and CDR2 YYREEE (reference sequence). The CDR3 sequence: CASRRGGFADTQYF. The DNA for the CDR3 is TGTGCCAGCAGGAGGGGGGGTTTCGCAGATACGCAGTATTTT. Variable domain in full (rest from reference TRBV5-4 and TRBJ2-3): ETGVTQSPTHLIKTRGQQVTLRCSSQSGHNTVSWYQQALGQGPQFIFQYYREEENGRGNFPPRFSGLQFPNYSSELNVNALELDDSALYLCASRRGGFADTQYFGPGTRLTVL.

The chain carries TRBV15 and TRBJ1-2; 11 bases are a match to TRBD1. CDR3 length: 16 amino acids. The junction had 9 bases not matched to a gene; V was cut back by 3 bases and J by 6 bases. CDR1 is LNHNV, CDR2 YYDKDF, per germline (reference sequence). CDR3 bases: TGTGCCACCAGCAGTTTTGGACAGGGGGCGGGAAATGGCTACACCTTC. Translating gives CATSSFGQGAGNGYTF.

J is TRBJ1-5 and V is TRBV5-1; weak D call: TRBD1 (5 bases). Germline V gene data show CDR1 as SGHRS and CDR2 as YFSETQ. Trimming removed 4 bases from V and 4 bases from J, with 9 bases in between. CDR3 length equals 13 residues. CDR3 DNA sequence: TGCGCCAGCAGCCCGGGGGTTAATCAGCCCCAGCATTTT. The encoded protein is CASSPGVNQPQHF.

This rearrangement joins TRBV27 to TRBJ1-2; 9 nucleotides agree with TRBD1. The CDR3 has 15 amino acids. CDR1 and CDR2 (germline): MNHEY, SMNVEV (reference sequence). Losses at the gene ends were 2 bases for V and 4 bases for J; bases not matched to a gene: 5. The CDR3 region has the DNA TGTGCCAGCAGTTTAACCGGGACAGGGATCTATGGCTACACCTTC. Its translation is CASSLTGTGIYGYTF.

The chain uses TRBV10-3 and TRBJ2-5, with TRBD1 matching 7 bases. Germline CDR1 reads ENHRY; CDR2 reads SYGVKD. The J segment lost 4 bases and the V segment lost 6 bases, leaving 5 bases of the junction unmatched. CDR3 length equals 13 residues. CDR3 nucleotides: TGTGCCATCAGCCGACAGGGTGGAGAGACCCAGTACTTC. This gives the protein CAISRQGGETQYF.

V is TRBV10-1 and J is TRBJ1-2; 7 bases agree with TRBD1. Germline CDR1 WNHNN, CDR2 SYGVQD (reference sequence). With V trimmed by 6 bases and J by 0 bases, 13 bases remained unmatched. The CDR3 is 17 amino acids. Here the CDR3 DNA reads TGCGCCAGCAGACCCTGTAGGGGGCGCATCCCTAACTATGGCTACACCTTC. It translates to CASRPCRGRIPNYGYTF.

This chain links TRBV9 with TRBJ2-2; 7 nucleotides line up with TRBD2. Trimming took 0 bases from V and 4 from J; bases not matched to a gene: 3. The CDR3 length is 15 residues. Germline V gene lookup returns CDR1 SGDLS and CDR2 YYNGEE. In DNA form, the CDR3 reads TGTGCCAGCAGCGTAGGCGGGGGACGCACCGGGGAGCTGTTTTTT. This codes for CASSVGGGRTGELFF.

The chain links TRBV19 to TRBJ2-1; 11 nucleotides align to TRBD2. The CDR3 totals 17 residues. Germline V gives CDR1 LNHDA, CDR2 SQIVND (reference sequence). The V and J ends lost 3 bases and 2 bases, in that order; junction bases with no gene match: 6. The DNA for the CDR3 is TGTGCCAGTAGTATTACGCTAGCGGGGGGAACCTACAATGAGCAGTTCTTC. It translates to CASSITLAGGTYNEQFF.

The rearrangement links TRBV11-2 to TRBJ2-1, with 7 bases aligning to TRBD2. Unmatched junction bases numbered 6, after V lost 3 bases and J lost 7 bases. The CDR3 length is 14 residues. Germline loops: CDR1 SGHAT, CDR2 FQNNGV. CDR3 sequence: CASSLSTSWNEQFF. CDR3 in DNA: TGTGCCAGCAGCTTGTCGACTAGCTGGAATGAGCAGTTCTTC.

This clone was seen a single time. The chain recombines TRBV7-2 with TRBJ1-1, with TRBD1 as a possible D gene (5 bases). The CDR3 sequence is 15 residues long. Trimming shortened V by 3 bases and J by 3 bases, and 14 bases separated the two germline ends. Germline V gene data show CDR1 as SGHTA and CDR2 as FQGNSA. The chain's CDR3 is CASSFLGGLYTEAFF. CDR3 bases: TGTGCCAGCAGCTTTCTTGGGGGGTTATACACTGAAGCTTTCTTT.

The rearrangement uses TRBV7-2 and TRBJ2-5; TRBD1 matches 7 bases. This CDR3 is 14 amino acids long. Germline values: CDR1 SGHTA, CDR2 FQGNSA. J was trimmed by 5 bases and V by 1 base; bases with no gene match: 4. CDR3 in DNA: TGTGCCAGCAGCTTAGGACAGGGAGAGGAGACCCAGTACTTC. Protein product: CASSLGQGEETQYF. The full variable domain, completed using reference TRBV7-2 and TRBJ2-5, is GAGVSQSPSNKVTEKGKDVELRCDPISGHTALYWYRQSLGQGLEFLIYFQGNSAPDKSGLPSDRFSAERTGGSVSTLTIQRTQQEDSAVYLCASSLGQGEETQYFGPGTRLLVL.

The rearrangement joins TRBV6-5 to TRBJ1-2, with D perhaps TRBD1 (5 bases). The V gene's germline CDR1 is MNHEY and CDR2 SVGAGI. CDR3 length: 14 amino acids. V gave up 2 bases and J gave up 4 bases, with 11 bases separating them. The CDR3 DNA reads TGTGCCAGCAGTTACCAATCGGGGGGCTATGGCTACACCTTC. Its protein is CASSYQSGGYGYTF.

The chain employs TRBV27 and TRBJ2-2; D gene ambiguous. This CDR3 spans 14 amino acids. Trimming shortened V by 2 bases and J by 2 bases, and 6 bases separated the two germline ends. Germline CDR1 is MNHEY and CDR2 is SMNVEV (reference sequence). CDR3 loop: CASSLVSNTGELFF. The CDR3, as DNA: TGTGCCAGCAGTTTAGTGAGCAACACCGGGGAGCTGTTTTTT.

This sequence joins TRBV9 and TRBJ2-1; 8 nucleotides line up with TRBD1. Trimming took 2 bases from V and 8 from J; bases not matched to a gene: 9. CDR1 is SGDLS, CDR2 YYNGEE, per germline. This CDR3 contains 15 residues. In DNA form, the CDR3 reads TGTGCCAGCAGCGTCAGTTGGACAGGGTGGCATGAGCAGTTCTTC. Protein: CASSVSWTGWHEQFF.

The chain couples TRBV7-8 to TRBJ2-7; 9 positions agree with TRBD1. The CDR3 runs 15 residues. From germline, CDR1 is SGHVS and CDR2 FQNEAQ. J was trimmed by 4 bases and V by 5 bases; bases with no gene match: 9. In DNA, the CDR3 is TGTGCCAGCAGCCGGCGACAGGGGGTAAGGTACGAGCAGTACTTC. Protein product: CASSRRQGVRYEQYF.

V is TRBV5-1 and J is TRBJ1-4; 8 nucleotides line up with TRBD1. V lost 8 bases and J lost 3; bases outside the gene matches: 3. The CDR3 runs 13 residues. CDR1 and CDR2 from the germline V gene are SGHRS and YFSETQ. The CDR3 loop reads CASQGAPNEKLFF. DNA of the CDR3: TGCGCCAGTCAGGGGGCTCCTAATGAAAAACTGTTTTTT. The variable domain in full, with the rest retrieved from reference TRBV5-1 and TRBJ1-4, is KAGVTQTPRYLIKTRGQQVTLSCSPISGHRSVSWYQQTPGQGLQFLFEYFSETQRNKGNFPGRFSGRQFSNSRSEMNVSTLELGDSALYLCASQGAPNEKLFFGSGTQLSVL.

This chain joins TRBV6-5 and TRBJ2-5; 9 bases are a match to TRBD2. The CDR3 covers 15 residues. The V segment lost 2 bases and the J segment 2 bases; nucleotides outside the gene matches: 3. Germline V CDR1 and CDR2: MNHEY, SVGAGI. The CDR3 loop reads CASSYRRGGQETQYF. CDR3 in DNA: TGTGCCAGCAGTTACCGGCGGGGGGGGCAAGAGACCCAGTACTTC.

This chain connects TRBV13 to TRBJ2-1; 12 nucleotides match TRBD2. CDR3 size: 16 residues. Germline values: CDR1 PRHDT, CDR2 FYEKMQ (reference sequence). With V trimmed by 1 base and J by 7 bases, 5 bases remained unmatched. The CDR3 region is CASSLATSGGGNEQFF. CDR3 coding DNA: TGTGCCAGCAGCTTAGCGACTAGCGGGGGAGGGAATGAGCAGTTCTTC.

V is TRBV10-2 and J is TRBJ2-7, with 7 bases aligning to TRBD1. CDR3 length equals 12 residues. CDR1 WSHSY and CDR2 SAAADI come from the germline V gene. Trimming at V came to 8 bases and at J to 3 bases, leaving 4 bases not matched to a gene. The CDR3 loop reads CASRPGGYEQYF. The CDR3 DNA reads as TGCGCCAGCCGACCAGGGGGCTACGAGCAGTACTTC.